The present entry profiles one T cell receptor beta chain with its context. The data belong to a study of blood T cell repertoires in COVID-19. Study-level information: The United States, Italy and Spain were the sources of the acute and convalescent COVID-19 samples. Sample material is recorded as cDNA or gDNA derived from T cells, B-cell-depleted T cells, or PBMCs.

In the original workflow: Nucleated cell counts were estimated from reference gene primer amplification. The protocol was immunoSEQ multiplex PCR, while the TCRdb copy is restricted to in-frame clones and leaves out a portion. The V and J calls and clone size are taken from that table; D and trimming were inferred from the DNA. The table has roughly 240,000 clones, 70% to 85% seen once. The CDR3 is made up of 14 amino acids. The V and J genes are TRBV21-1 and TRBJ2-5; TRBD2, the table's D call, was not compared with the DNA. TRBV21-1 is termed a pseudogene. The sequenced material came from peripheral blood. The receptor was derived from a man in his forties who had recovered from COVID-19. DNA for the CDR3: TGTGCCAGCAGCAAAGGACTAGCGGTTGTGACCCAGTACTTC. This encodes CASSKGLAVVTQYF.